This T cell receptor (beta chain) is drawn from a study of a mutant IDH1 vaccine in newly diagnosed glioma (dated by TCRdb to about 2021). Some background on the complete study: Patients were given eight vaccinations, in weeks 1, 3, 5, 7, 11, 15, 19 and 23, which matched visits V03 through V10. Longitudinal TCRB deep sequencing was performed for roughly 27 treated patients wherever samples were available for exploratory analyses. Vaccination began 4-6 weeks after radiotherapy alone, or alongside temozolomide cycles in the chemotherapy-containing groups. Prior to enrollment, patients had been given standard therapy consisting of radiotherapy alone, temozolomide alone, or radiochemotherapy with temozolomide, with the combination given to most patients. Peripheral blood was drawn at six visits: V03 (baseline), V05, V07, V10, V12 and V13. The approximately 32 treated patients were approximately 60% male and roughly 40% female, with a mean age of roughly 40 years. What the work shows at the level of the full study, not this receptor alone: Immune responses induced by the vaccine were seen in 93.3% of patients across multiple MHC alleles. It was noted by the authors that analyses of patient blood samples could not be reproduced owing to sample limitations. Pseudoprogression seemed to be unrelated to changes in the top peripheral T cell clonotypes found by TCRB sequencing. Availability determined which PBMC samples were chosen for TCRB deep sequencing.

The time point label, read with the paper, signifies: week 23, last vaccination. Each vaccine dose, consisting of 300 ug of a 20-mer mutant IDH1 peptide in Montanide, was administered subcutaneously with topical imiquimod. Newly diagnosed WHO grade 3 or 4 IDH1-mutant astrocytomas showing loss of nuclear ATRX were present in the donors. The samples were drawn from NOA16, a multicentre, single-arm, open-label phase I trial in Germany that tested a mutant IDH1 peptide vaccine in humans for the first time. The DNeasy Blood and Tissue Kit was used to extract genomic DNA from EDTA blood for TCRB sequencing. Points on this clone: The clone's antigen remains unknown. No much larger clone is present one base from it, and per-base qualities are unavailable.

Libraries were prepared through the immunoSEQ multiplex PCR assay. Rearranged TCR beta chain sequences were amplified using the hsTCRB Kit according to the manufacturer's protocol. Sequencing of TCRB libraries was carried out on an Illumina MiSeq. The paper's data handling went like this. The kit vendor's proprietary platform handled demultiplexing, trimming and gene mapping. In TCRdb, the immuneACCESS table is reduced to in-frame sequences with V and J assigned. These tables do not hold every clone; where another copy was compared, an unresolved V gene accounts for under half, and the others remain unexplained. V and J calls and clone size are those listed in that table; D and trimming were worked out from the DNA. Across this sample there are about 54,000 clones, with approximately 80% seen only once. 6.2% of the sample lies in the top ten. The source is a man in his forties or fifties with glioma. This specimen consisted of PBMCs, obtained from a glioma patient whose treatment included an IDH1 peptide vaccine.

Read as DNA, the sequence is TGCGCCAGCAGCGAGGGACTAGTGGACGAGCAGTACTTC. Translated, this gives CASSEGLVDEQYF. The sequence is built from TRBV5-1 and TRBJ2-7; 8 middle bases align to TRBD2. As encoded in the germline V gene, CDR1 is SGHRS while CDR2 is YFSETQ. Unmatched junction bases come to 5, with V trimmed by 4 bases and J by 5 bases. The CDR3 goes from the cysteine to the phenylalanine over 13 residues. CDR3 DNA is the only sequence kept; it has 39 bases, read in frame from the first base.